This TCR beta chain was captured in a study of a mutant IDH1 vaccine in newly diagnosed glioma. In the study overall: Treated patients showed a male proportion of around 60%, a female proportion of approximately 38%, and a mean age of around 40 years.

V lost 7 bases and J lost 1; bases outside the gene matches: 7. Germline CDR1 and CDR2: LGHNA and YNFKEQ. This CDR3 region has 15 residues. This clone showed up just a few times. As yet, its antigen is unknown. Stated time point: week 5, during vaccination. The content of each vaccine dose was 300 ug of mutant IDH1 20-mer peptide, and topical imiquimod accompanied it. The study enrolled donors with new WHO grade 3 or 4 IDH1-mutant, ATRX-lost astrocytomas. Clones were sequenced by immunoSEQ multiplex PCR, and TCRdb holds only the in-frame ones, with some missing. This table holds about 27,000 clones, 65% to 80% found once.

The material sequenced was PBMCs, taken from a glioma patient whose treatment included an IDH1 peptide vaccine. This TCR was sampled from a man aged 35 to 55 with glioma. Some clones in this sample may be carry-over from other donors' samples. The chain employs TRBV4-2 and TRBJ1-5; 7 nucleotides agree with TRBD1. This chain's CDR3 is CASNSDRASNQPQHF. DNA for the CDR3: TGTGCCAGCAACTCTGACAGGGCGAGCAATCAGCCCCAGCATTTT.